These 15 T cell receptor beta chains originate from one sample sequenced in a study of beta chain features in type 1 diabetes. Expressed TCRB transcripts were sequenced because the isolated RNA had all been reverse transcribed beforehand. TCRdb's copy holds only in-frame clones and misses some; the assay was immunoSEQ multiplex PCR. There are 15,000 to 18,000 clones in the sample; approximately 40% occur only once, and roughly 0.56% lies in the top ten. Sample: stem cell memory CD4+ T cells from blood. The receptor source for this set is a woman in her forties in good health.

The V gene is TRBV5-8, the J gene TRBJ2-3; the D gene is possibly TRBD1 (5 bases). Looked up from germline, CDR1 is SGHTS and CDR2 is YDEGEE. The CDR3 is 14 residues long. Trimming removed 1 base at V and 2 bases at J, with 8 bases between. DNA for the CDR3: TGTGCCAGCAGCTTGCTCAGGGCCACAGATACGCAGTATTTT. It translates to CASSLLRATDTQYF.

V gene TRBV13 combines with J gene TRBJ1-5; 8 nucleotides agree with TRBD1. The trim removed 5 bases at V and 5 bases at J, leaving 5 bases unmatched. The CDR3 is 14 residues long. Germline V gives CDR1 PRHDT, CDR2 FYEKMQ (reference sequence). CDR3 region: CASSAGQGDQPQHF. CDR3 DNA: TGTGCCAGCAGCGCCGGACAGGGTGATCAGCCCCAGCATTTT. Filled out from reference TRBV13 and TRBJ1-5, the complete variable domain reads AAGVIQSPRHLIKEKRETATLKCYPIPRHDTVYWYQQGPGQDPQFLISFYEKMQSDKGSIPDRFSAQQFSDYHSELNMSSLELGDSALYFCASSAGQGDQPQHFGDGTRLSIL.

The rearrangement joins TRBV18 to TRBJ2-1, with 9 bases aligning to TRBD2. V was pared by 5 bases and J by 13 bases, with 12 bases of the junction left unmatched. In germline, CDR1 is KGHSH, CDR2 LQKENI. This CDR3 comprises 14 residues. As DNA, the CDR3 is TGTGCCAGCTCAGGCGGGGGGGCCTCAGCAATACAGTTCTTC. Its protein is CASSGGGASAIQFF. The full variable domain, rest sourced from reference TRBV18 and TRBJ2-1, is NAGVMQNPRHLVRRRGQEARLRCSPMKGHSHVYWYRQLPEEGLKFMVYLQKENIIDESGMPKERFSAEFPKEGPSILRIQQVVRGDSAAYFCASSGGGASAIQFFGPGTRLTVL.

The genes are TRBV15 and TRBJ2-5, with 7 nucleotides matching TRBD1. Germline V gene sequence: CDR1 LNHNV, CDR2 YYDKDF (reference sequence). Trimming cost V 0 bases and J 4 bases; bases outside gene matches: 2. CDR3 length equals 14 residues. The CDR3 nucleotides read TGTGCCACCAGCAGAGACAGGGGGACAGAGACCCAGTACTTC. Its translation: CATSRDRGTETQYF.

This chain uses TRBV27 with TRBJ2-7, with D possibly being TRBD2 (6 bases). The germline V gene encodes CDR1 MNHEY and CDR2 SMNVEV (reference sequence). The ends were cut back, 3 bases at V and 0 bases at J, with 12 bases in the middle. The CDR3 spans 15 residues. CDR3 coding DNA: TGTGCCAGCAGTTTGCAGACGGGACTCTCCTACGAGCAGTACTTC. It yields the protein CASSLQTGLSYEQYF.

The chain links TRBV6-6 to TRBJ2-5, with a tentative D call TRBD2 (5 bases). Trimming took off 6 bases at V and 7 bases at J, with 18 bases between the two ends. CDR1 and CDR2 from the germline V gene are MNHNY and SVGAGI (reference sequence). There are 14 residues in the CDR3. CDR3 sequence: CASSDNIVRATQYF. CDR3 in DNA: TGTGCCAGCAGCGACAATATAGTGCGGGCGACCCAGTACTTC.

Here the CDR3 reads CASSIGRGLSYEQYF. The CDR3 DNA is TGTGCCAGTAGTATTGGCAGGGGGCTAAGCTACGAGCAGTACTTC. The J gene is TRBJ2-7, the V gene TRBV19; the match to TRBD1 covers 8 bases. The germline gives CDR1 LNHDA, CDR2 SQIVND (reference sequence). There are 15 residues in the CDR3. Trimming took 3 bases from V and 3 from J; bases not matched to a gene: 7.

This clone was seen more than once but under ten times. The CDR3 DNA reads as TGTGCCAGCAGCTCCCAGTGGGAGACCCAGTACTTC. It codes for CASSSQWETQYF. V and J are TRBV5-6 and TRBJ2-5; no firm D call. Trimming took off 3 bases at V and 5 bases at J, with 8 bases between the two ends. From germline, CDR1 is SGHDT and CDR2 YYEEEE. The CDR3 runs to 12 residues.

This clone appeared a few times. V usage is TRBV7-9 and J usage is TRBJ2-7; D perhaps matches TRBD1 (6 bases). Germline V gene lookup returns CDR1 SEHNR and CDR2 FQNEAQ (reference sequence). This CDR3 is built from 14 residues. The V gene lost 8 bases and the J gene lost 1 base, with 15 bases spanning the gap. The CDR3 nucleotides are TGTGCCAGCCGTCCCGGGACATCTTCCTACGAGCAGTACTTC. Protein sequence: CASRPGTSSYEQYF.

The chain is built from TRBV21-1 and TRBJ1-2; the table's D call, TRBD1, has no DNA check behind it. TRBV21-1 is a recognized pseudogene. The CDR3 contains 18 residues. In DNA, the CDR3 is TGTGCCAGCAGTACCACCGGGACAGGGGGCCAGGTTGACTATGGCTACACCTTC. Its translation is CASSTTGTGGQVDYGYTF.

The CDR3, as DNA: TGTGCCAGCAGTACCTGGACAGTAGCCAATTCACCCCTCCACTTT. The encoded protein is CASSTWTVANSPLHF. This chain uses TRBV27 with TRBJ1-6, with TRBD1 as a possible D gene (6 bases). CDR1 and CDR2 from the germline V gene are MNHEY and SMNVEV (reference sequence). The CDR3 consists of 15 residues. V lost 5 bases to trimming and J lost 7 bases, with 15 bases between them.

This chain links TRBV10-1 with TRBJ2-7; D is perhaps TRBD2 (5 bases). The germline CDR1 and CDR2 sequences are WNHNN and SYGVQD (reference sequence). The CDR3 sequence is 15 residues long. V was trimmed by 1 base and J by 3 bases, leaving 13 bases between them. The chain's CDR3 is CASSEFRGTIYEQYF. In DNA, the CDR3 is TGCGCCAGCAGTGAGTTTCGGGGAACGATCTACGAGCAGTACTTC.

This sequence joins TRBV6-5 and TRBJ2-3, with D perhaps matching TRBD1 (5 bases). The CDR3 has 16 amino acids. V gave up 0 bases and J gave up 3 bases, with 13 bases separating them. CDR1 MNHEY and CDR2 SVGAGI come from the germline V gene. The CDR3 nucleotides read TGTGCCAGCAGTTACTCGAACTTGGCAGGGACAGATACGCAGTATTTT. This gives the protein CASSYSNLAGTDTQYF.

The gene calls are TRBV6-5 and TRBJ1-1; no reliable D call. From germline, CDR1 is MNHEY and CDR2 SVGAGI. Trimming cost V 5 bases and J 4 bases, with 14 bases left between them. CDR3 length: 14 amino acids. DNA of the CDR3: TGTGCCAGCAGTGACACGGGGAGGGTCACTGAAGCTTTCTTT. Protein sequence: CASSDTGRVTEAFF.

The V call is TRBV2, the J call TRBJ1-2; 9 positions agree with TRBD1. This CDR3 has 14 amino acids. Unmatched junction bases numbered 10, after V lost 8 bases and J lost 6 bases. CDR1 SNHLY and CDR2 FYNNEI come from the germline V gene. The CDR3 sequence is CASAGGQGWDGYTF. CDR3 coding DNA: TGTGCCAGCGCGGGGGGACAGGGATGGGATGGCTACACCTTC.